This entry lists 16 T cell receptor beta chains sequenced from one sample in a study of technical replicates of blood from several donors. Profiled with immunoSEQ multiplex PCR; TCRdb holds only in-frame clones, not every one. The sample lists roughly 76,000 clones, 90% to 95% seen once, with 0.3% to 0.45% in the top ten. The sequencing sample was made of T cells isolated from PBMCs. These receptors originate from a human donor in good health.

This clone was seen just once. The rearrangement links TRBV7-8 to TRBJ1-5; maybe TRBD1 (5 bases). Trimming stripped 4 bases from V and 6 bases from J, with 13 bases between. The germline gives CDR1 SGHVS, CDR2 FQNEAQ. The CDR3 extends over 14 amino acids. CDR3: CASSSQGEGQPQHF. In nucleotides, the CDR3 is TGTGCCAGCAGCTCGCAGGGTGAAGGTCAGCCCCAGCATTTT.

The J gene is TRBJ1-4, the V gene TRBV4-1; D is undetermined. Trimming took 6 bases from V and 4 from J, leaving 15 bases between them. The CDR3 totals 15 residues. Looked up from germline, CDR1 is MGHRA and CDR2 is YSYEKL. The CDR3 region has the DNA TGCGCCAGCAGGTTTGCCCAACGAGATAATGAAAAACTGTTTTTT. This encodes CASRFAQRDNEKLFF.

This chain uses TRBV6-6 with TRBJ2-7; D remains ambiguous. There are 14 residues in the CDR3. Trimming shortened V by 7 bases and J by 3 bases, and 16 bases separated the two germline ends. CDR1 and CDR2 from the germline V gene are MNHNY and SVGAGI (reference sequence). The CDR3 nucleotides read TGTGCCAGCAAAGTAGGATCATCGGGCTACGAGCAGTACTTC. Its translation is CASKVGSSGYEQYF.

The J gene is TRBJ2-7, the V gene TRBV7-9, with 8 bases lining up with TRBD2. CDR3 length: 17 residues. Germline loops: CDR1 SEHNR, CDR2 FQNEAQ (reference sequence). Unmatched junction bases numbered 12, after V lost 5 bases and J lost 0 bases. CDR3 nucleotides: TGTGCCAGCAGCCTATTACCGGGACTAGGGAGCTCCTACGAGCAGTACTTC. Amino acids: CASSLLPGLGSSYEQYF. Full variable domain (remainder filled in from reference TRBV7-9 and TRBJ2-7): DTGVSQNPRHKITKRGQNVTFRCDPISEHNRLYWYRQTLGQGPEFLTYFQNEAQLEKSRLLSDRFSAERPKGSFSTLEIQRTEQGDSAMYLCASSLLPGLGSSYEQYFGPGTRLTVT.

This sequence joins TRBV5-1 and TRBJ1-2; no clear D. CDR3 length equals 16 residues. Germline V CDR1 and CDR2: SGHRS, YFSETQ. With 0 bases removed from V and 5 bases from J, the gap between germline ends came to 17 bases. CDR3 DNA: TGCGCCAGCAGCTTGGTAGGACTAGGCGGGAGGTATGGCTACACCTTC. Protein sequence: CASSLVGLGGRYGYTF.

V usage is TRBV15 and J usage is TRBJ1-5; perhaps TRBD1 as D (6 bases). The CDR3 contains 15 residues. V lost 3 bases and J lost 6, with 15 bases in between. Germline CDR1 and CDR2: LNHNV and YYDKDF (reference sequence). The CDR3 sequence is CATSRDNMDSQPQHF. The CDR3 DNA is TGTGCCACCAGCAGGGACAACATGGACAGTCAGCCCCAGCATTTT.

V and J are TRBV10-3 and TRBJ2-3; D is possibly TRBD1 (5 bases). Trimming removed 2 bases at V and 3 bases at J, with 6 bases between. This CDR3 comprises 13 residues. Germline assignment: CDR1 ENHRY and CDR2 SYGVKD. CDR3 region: CAISERTTDTQYF. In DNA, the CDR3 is TGTGCCATCAGTGAGAGGACAACAGATACGCAGTATTTT.

The CDR3 loop reads CASRVSTGTPSYGYTF. DNA for the CDR3: TGTGCCAGCAGAGTTAGCACGGGAACCCCTTCCTATGGCTACACCTTC. The chain carries TRBV7-2 and TRBJ1-2; D ambiguous. The CDR3 has 16 amino acids. Germline V gene sequence: CDR1 SGHTA, CDR2 FQGNSA. Trimming pared 6 bases from V and 4 bases from J, leaving 21 bases between. Combining the CDR3 with reference TRBV7-2 and TRBJ1-2 gives the whole variable domain GAGVSQSPSNKVTEKGKDVELRCDPISGHTALYWYRQSLGQGLEFLIYFQGNSAPDKSGLPSDRFSAERTGGSVSTLTIQRTQQEDSAVYLCASRVSTGTPSYGYTFGSGTRLTVV.

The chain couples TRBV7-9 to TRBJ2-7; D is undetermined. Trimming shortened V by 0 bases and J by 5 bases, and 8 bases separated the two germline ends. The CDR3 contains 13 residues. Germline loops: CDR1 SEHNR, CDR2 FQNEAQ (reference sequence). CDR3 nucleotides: TGTGCCAGCAGCTTAGCTGTTCTCGACGAGCAGTACTTC. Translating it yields CASSLAVLDEQYF.

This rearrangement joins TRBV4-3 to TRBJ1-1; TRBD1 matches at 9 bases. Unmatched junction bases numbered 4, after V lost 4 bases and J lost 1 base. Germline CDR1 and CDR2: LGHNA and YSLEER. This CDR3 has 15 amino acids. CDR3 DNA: TGCGCCAGCAGCCCGGGACAGGGCAGGAACACTGAAGCTTTCTTT. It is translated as CASSPGQGRNTEAFF.

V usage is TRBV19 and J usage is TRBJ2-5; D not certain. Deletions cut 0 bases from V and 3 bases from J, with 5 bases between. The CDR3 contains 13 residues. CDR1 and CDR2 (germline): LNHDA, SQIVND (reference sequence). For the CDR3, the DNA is TGTGCCAGTAGTATAGATGCAGAAGAGACCCAGTACTTC. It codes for CASSIDAEETQYF.

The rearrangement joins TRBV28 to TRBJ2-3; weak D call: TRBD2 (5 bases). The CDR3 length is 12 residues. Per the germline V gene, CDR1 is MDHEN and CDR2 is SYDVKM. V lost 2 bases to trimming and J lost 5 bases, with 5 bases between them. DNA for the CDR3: TGTGCCAGCAGTTTACGGGGAGATACGCAGTATTTT. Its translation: CASSLRGDTQYF.

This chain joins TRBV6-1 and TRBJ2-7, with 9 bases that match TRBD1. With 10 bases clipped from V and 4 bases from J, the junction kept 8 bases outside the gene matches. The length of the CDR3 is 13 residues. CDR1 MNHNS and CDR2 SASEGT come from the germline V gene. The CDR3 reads CATAGQGYYEQYF. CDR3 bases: TGTGCCACCGCGGGACAGGGTTATTACGAGCAGTACTTC.

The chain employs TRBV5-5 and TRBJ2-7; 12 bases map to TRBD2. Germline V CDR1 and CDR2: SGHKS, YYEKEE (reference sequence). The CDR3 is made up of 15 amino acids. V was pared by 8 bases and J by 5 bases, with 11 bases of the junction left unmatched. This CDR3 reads CARVALAGGPDEQYF. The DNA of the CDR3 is TGTGCCAGAGTTGCCCTAGCGGGAGGGCCGGACGAGCAGTACTTC.

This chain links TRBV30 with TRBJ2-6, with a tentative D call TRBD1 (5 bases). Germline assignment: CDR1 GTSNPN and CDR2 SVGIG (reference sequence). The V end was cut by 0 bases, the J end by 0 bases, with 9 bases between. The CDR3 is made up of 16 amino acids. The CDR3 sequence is CAWSVQATSGANVLTF. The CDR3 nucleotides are TGTGCCTGGAGTGTACAGGCGACCTCTGGGGCCAACGTCCTGACTTTC.

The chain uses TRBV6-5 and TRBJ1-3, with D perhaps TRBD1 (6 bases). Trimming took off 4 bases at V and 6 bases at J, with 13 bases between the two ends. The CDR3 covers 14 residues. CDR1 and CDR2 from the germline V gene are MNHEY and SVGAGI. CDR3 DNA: TGTGCCAGCAGTTCCCACAGGGTTTTAAACACCATATATTTT. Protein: CASSSHRVLNTIYF.